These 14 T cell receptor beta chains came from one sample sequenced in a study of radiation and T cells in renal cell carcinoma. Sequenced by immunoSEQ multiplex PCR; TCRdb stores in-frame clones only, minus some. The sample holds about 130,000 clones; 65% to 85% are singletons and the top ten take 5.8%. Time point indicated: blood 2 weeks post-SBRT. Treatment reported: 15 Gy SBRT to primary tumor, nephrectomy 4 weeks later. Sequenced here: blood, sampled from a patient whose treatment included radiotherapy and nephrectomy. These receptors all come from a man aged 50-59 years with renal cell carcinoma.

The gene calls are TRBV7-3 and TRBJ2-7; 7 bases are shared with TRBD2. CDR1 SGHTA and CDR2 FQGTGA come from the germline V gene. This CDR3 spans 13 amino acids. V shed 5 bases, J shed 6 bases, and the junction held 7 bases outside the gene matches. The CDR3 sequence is CASSPFRTSEQYF. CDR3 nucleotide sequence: TGTGCCAGCAGCCCCTTCCGGACTAGCGAGCAGTACTTC.

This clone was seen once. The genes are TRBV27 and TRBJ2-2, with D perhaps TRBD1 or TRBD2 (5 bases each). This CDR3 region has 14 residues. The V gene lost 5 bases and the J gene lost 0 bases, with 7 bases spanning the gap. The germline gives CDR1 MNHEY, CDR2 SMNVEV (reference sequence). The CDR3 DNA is TGTGCCAGCAGTCCGGGACCGAACACCGGGGAGCTGTTTTTT. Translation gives CASSPGPNTGELFF.

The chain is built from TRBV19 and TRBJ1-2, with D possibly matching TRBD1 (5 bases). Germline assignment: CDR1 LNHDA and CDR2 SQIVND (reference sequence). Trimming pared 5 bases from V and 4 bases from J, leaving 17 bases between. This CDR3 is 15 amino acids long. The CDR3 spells CASSPVSLRGYGYTF. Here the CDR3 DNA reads TGTGCCAGTAGTCCCGTCTCCTTGAGGGGCTATGGCTACACCTTC.

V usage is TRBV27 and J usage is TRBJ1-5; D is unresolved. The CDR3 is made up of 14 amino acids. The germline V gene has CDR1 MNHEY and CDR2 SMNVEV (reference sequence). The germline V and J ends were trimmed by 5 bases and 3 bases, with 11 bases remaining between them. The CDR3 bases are TGTGCCAGCAGTCTACAGCCTTTCAATCAGCCCCAGCATTTT. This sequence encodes CASSLQPFNQPQHF.

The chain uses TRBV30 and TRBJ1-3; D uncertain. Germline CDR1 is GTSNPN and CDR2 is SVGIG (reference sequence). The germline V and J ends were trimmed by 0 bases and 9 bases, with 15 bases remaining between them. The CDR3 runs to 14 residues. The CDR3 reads CAWSVLLGRGTIYF. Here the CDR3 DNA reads TGTGCCTGGAGTGTATTACTGGGTCGGGGCACCATATATTTT.

In nucleotides, the CDR3 is TGTGCCAGCAGTGGGACAGGGGGAATAGGTCAGCCCCAGCATTTT. This sequence encodes CASSGTGGIGQPQHF. The rearrangement links TRBV28 to TRBJ1-5; 11 bases line up with TRBD1. Germline-derived CDR1 and CDR2 are MDHEN and SYDVKM. The length of the CDR3 is 15 residues. V was clipped by 5 bases and J by 6 bases; unmatched bases: 6.

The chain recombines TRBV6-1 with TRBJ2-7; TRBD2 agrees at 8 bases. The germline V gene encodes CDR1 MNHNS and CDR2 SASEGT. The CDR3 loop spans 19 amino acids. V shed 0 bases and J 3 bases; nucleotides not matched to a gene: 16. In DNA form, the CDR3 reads TGTGCCAGCAGTGAAGCGCGGGGGGTTTTTATCTCCCAAGGCTACGAGCAGTACTTC. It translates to CASSEARGVFISQGYEQYF.

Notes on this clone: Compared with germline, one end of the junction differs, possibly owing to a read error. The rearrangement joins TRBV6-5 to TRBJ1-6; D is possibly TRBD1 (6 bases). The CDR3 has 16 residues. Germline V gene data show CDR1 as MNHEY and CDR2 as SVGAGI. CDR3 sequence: CASSYSRTAYNSPLHF. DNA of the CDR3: TGTGCCAGCAGCTACTCCCGGACAGCCTATAATTCACCCCTCCACTTT.

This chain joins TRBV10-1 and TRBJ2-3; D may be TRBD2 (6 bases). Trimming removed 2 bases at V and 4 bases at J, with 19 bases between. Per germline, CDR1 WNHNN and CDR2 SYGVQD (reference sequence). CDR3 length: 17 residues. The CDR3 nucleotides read TGCGCCAGCAGTGAGAGATTAGGCGGGAAGTGGCCAGATACGCAGTATTTT. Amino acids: CASSERLGGKWPDTQYF.

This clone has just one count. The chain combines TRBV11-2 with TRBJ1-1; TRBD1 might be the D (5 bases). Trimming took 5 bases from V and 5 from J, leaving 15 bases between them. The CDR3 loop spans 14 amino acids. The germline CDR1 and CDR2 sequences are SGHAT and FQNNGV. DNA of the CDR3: TGTGCCAGCAGCCGGAGGCAGGGCGGGACTGAAGCTTTCTTT. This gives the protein CASSRRQGGTEAFF.

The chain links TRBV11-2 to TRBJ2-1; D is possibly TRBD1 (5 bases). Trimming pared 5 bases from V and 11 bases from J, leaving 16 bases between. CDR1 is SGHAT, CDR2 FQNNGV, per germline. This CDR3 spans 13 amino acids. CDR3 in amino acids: CASSGMTVDKQFF. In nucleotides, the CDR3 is TGTGCCAGCAGCGGGATGACAGTTGATAAGCAGTTCTTC.

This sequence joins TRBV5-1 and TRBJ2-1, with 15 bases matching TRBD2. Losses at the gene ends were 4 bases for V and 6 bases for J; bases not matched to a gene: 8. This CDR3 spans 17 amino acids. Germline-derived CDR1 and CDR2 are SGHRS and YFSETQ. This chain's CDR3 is CASSPGTSGRPTNEQFF. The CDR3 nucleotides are TGCGCCAGCAGCCCGGGGACTAGCGGGAGGCCGACCAATGAGCAGTTCTTC.

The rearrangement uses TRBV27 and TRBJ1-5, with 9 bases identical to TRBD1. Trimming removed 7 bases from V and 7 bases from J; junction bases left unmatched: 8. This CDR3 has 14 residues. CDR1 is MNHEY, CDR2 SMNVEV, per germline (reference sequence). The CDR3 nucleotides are TGTGCCAGCACCGCTACAGGGGGCGGACAGCCCCAGCATTTT. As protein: CASTATGGGQPQHF.

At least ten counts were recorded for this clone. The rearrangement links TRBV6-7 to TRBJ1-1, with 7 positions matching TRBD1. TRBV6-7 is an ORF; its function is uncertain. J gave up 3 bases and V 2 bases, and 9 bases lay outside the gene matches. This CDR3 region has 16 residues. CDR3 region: CASSYGPRQGDTEAFF. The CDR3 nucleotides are TGTGCCAGCAGTTACGGACCCAGGCAGGGGGACACTGAAGCTTTCTTT.